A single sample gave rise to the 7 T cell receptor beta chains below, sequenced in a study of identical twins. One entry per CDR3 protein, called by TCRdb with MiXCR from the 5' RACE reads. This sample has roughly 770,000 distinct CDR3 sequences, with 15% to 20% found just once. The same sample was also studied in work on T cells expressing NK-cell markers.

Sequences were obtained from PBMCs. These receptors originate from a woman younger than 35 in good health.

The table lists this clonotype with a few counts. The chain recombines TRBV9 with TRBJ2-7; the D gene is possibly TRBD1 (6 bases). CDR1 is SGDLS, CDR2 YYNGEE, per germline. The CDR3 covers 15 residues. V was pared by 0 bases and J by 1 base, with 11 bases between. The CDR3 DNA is TGTGCCAGCAGCGTAGGATCAGGGGTTTCCTACGAGCAGTACTTC. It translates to CASSVGSGVSYEQYF.

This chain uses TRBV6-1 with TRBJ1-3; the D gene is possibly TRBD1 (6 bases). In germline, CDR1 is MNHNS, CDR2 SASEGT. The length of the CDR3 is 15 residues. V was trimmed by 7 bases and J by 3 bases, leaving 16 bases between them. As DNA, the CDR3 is TGTGCCAGCAAAGTCGATCAGGGGAGTGGAAACACCATATATTTT. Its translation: CASKVDQGSGNTIYF.

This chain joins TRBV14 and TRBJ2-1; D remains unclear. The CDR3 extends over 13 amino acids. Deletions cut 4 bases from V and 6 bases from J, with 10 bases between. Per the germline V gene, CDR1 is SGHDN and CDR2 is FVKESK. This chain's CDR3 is CASSLLKLNEQFF. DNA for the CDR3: TGTGCCAGCAGCCTTCTTAAACTCAATGAGCAGTTCTTC.

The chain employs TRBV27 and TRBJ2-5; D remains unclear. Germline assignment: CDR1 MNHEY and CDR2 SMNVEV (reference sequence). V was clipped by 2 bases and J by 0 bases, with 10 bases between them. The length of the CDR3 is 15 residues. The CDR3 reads CASSLRRLHQETQYF. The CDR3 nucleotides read TGTGCCAGCAGTTTAAGGCGGCTTCACCAAGAGACCCAGTACTTC.

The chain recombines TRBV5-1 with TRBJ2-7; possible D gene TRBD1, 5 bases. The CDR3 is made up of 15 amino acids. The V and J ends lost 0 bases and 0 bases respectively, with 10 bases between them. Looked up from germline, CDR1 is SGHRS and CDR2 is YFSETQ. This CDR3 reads CASSLDAGISYEQYF. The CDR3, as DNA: TGCGCCAGCAGCTTGGACGCAGGGATCTCCTACGAGCAGTACTTC.

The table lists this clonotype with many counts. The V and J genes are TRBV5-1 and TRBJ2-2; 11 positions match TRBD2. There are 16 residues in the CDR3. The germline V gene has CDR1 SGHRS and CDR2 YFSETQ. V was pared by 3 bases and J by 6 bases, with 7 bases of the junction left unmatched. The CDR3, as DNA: TGCGCCAGCAGCTCTGGATATAGCGGGAGGGCCGGGGAGCTGTTTTTT. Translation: CASSSGYSGRAGELFF. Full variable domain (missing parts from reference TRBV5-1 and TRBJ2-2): KAGVTQTPRYLIKTRGQQVTLSCSPISGHRSVSWYQQTPGQGLQFLFEYFSETQRNKGNFPGRFSGRQFSNSRSEMNVSTLELGDSALYLCASSSGYSGRAGELFFGEGSRLTVL.

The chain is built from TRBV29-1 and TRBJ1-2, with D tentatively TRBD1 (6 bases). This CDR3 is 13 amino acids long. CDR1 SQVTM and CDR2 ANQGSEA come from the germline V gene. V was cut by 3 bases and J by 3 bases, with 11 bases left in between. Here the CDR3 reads CSVDAGTYYGYTF. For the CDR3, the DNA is TGCAGCGTTGACGCCGGGACATACTATGGCTACACCTTC.